The entry below describes one T cell receptor beta chain. The antigen is unknown. This sample is part of a study of PD-1 blockade in mismatch repair-deficient tumors. Study background: Patients had approximately 13 mismatch repair-deficient cancer types, all previously treated and progressing.

Notes on the study in general: Tumor-resident clones, often absent from pretreatment blood, expanded after pembrolizumab and then contracted.

Only in-frame clones appear in the TCRdb table, and some are missing; sequencing was by immunoSEQ multiplex PCR. The sample shows under 150,000 clones, more than 85% of them seen only once. Germline CDR1 SGHNT, CDR2 YENEEA. This CDR3 comprises 13 residues. V was cut by 0 bases and J by 8 bases, with 11 bases left in between. The sample consisted of peripheral blood, taken 44 weeks after starting pembrolizumab. This clonotype was obtained from an adult with mismatch repair-deficient cancer. The chain combines TRBV11-3 with TRBJ2-7; unclear D gene. The CDR3 loop reads CASSLDEADKQYF. The CDR3 nucleotides are TGTGCCAGCAGCTTAGATGAGGCAGATAAGCAGTACTTC. The full variable domain, in which reference TRBV11-3 and TRBJ2-7 provide the parts outside the CDR3, is EAGVVQSPRYKIIEKKQPVAFWCNPISGHNTLYWYLQNLGQGPELLIRYENEEAVDDSQLPKDRFSAERLKGVDSTLKIQPAELGDSAVYLCASSLDEADKQYFGPGTRLTVT.